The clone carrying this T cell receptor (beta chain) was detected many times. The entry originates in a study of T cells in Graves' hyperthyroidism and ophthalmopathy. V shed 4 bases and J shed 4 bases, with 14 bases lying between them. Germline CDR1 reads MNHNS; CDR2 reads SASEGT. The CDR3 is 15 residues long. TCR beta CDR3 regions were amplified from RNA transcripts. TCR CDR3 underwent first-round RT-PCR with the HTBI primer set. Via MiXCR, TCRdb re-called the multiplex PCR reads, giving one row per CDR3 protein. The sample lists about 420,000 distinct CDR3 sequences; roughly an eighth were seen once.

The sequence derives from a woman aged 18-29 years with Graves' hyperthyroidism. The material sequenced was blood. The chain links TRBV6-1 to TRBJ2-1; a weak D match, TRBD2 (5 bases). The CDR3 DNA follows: TGTGCCAGCAGTGGTCCATCCGAGGGATACAATGAGCAGTTCTTC. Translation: CASSGPSEGYNEQFF.